This T cell receptor (beta chain) was retrieved from a study of breast tumors, draining lymph nodes, adjacent tissues. TCRdb processed the multiplex PCR reads anew with MiXCR; each CDR3 protein has one entry. Among fewer than 85,000 distinct CDR3 sequences listed, around 20% were seen once. Only a few counts were recorded for this clonotype. Its antigen is currently unknown. This CDR3 region has 18 residues. General study points: The data were judged consistent with most tumor T cells coming from lymph node and expanding in tumor. Compared with lymph nodes, tumors were less diverse; compared with nontumor tissue, more.

The lymph nodes were axillary draining lymph nodes from breast cancer patients. This clonotype originated in a female donor with breast cancer. Some clones in this sample may be carry-over from other donors' samples. J is TRBJ2-7 and V is TRBV3-2; no check of the table's D call, TRBD1, against the DNA was made. TRBV3-2 is flagged as a pseudogene. Specimen: axillary lymph node tissue. The CDR3 here is CASSQLRGKDRGAYEQYF. CDR3 nucleotides: TGTGCCAGCAGCCAACTTCGAGGGAAGGACAGGGGGGCCTACGAGCAGTACTTC.